The source of this T cell receptor (beta chain) is a study of blood T cell repertoires in COVID-19. Across the study: Samples came from the United States, Italy and Spain, spanning acute and convalescent COVID-19. Sample material is recorded as cDNA or gDNA derived from T cells, B-cell-depleted T cells, or PBMCs.

As handled by the study authors: For nucleated cells, counts were estimated from reference gene primer amplification. Only in-frame clones appear in the TCRdb table, and some are missing; sequencing was by immunoSEQ multiplex PCR. The V and J calls and clone size were taken over from that table, and D and trimming were inferred from the DNA. The repertoire consists of 75,000 to 100,000 clones, with about four fifths occurring once and the leading ten covering roughly a tenth. The CDR3 sequence is 13 residues long. V lost 4 bases to trimming and J lost 2 bases, with 10 bases between them. Germline assignment: CDR1 SGHRS and CDR2 YFSETQ.

The receptor's source is an elderly woman with acute or convalescent COVID-19. The chain combines TRBV5-1 with TRBJ2-7, with a weak D call TRBD1 (6 bases). Sequencing was performed on peripheral blood. In DNA form, the CDR3 reads TGCGCCAGCAGCAGGGACATCACCTACGAGCAGTACTTC. It encodes CASSRDITYEQYF.